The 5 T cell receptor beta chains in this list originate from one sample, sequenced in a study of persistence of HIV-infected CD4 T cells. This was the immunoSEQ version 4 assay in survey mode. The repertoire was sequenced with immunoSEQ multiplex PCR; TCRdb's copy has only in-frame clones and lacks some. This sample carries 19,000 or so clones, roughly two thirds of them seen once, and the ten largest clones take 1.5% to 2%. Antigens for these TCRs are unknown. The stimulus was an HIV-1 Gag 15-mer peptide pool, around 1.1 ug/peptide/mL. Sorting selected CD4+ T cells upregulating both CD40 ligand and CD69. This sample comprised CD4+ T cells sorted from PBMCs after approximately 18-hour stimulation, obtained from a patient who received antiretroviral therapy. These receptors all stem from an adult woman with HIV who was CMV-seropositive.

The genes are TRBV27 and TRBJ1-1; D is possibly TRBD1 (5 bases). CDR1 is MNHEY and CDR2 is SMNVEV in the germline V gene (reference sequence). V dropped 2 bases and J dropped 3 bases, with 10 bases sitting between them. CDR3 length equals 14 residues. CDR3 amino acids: CASSLIWGDTEAFF. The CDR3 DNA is TGTGCCAGCAGTTTAATCTGGGGCGACACTGAAGCTTTCTTT.

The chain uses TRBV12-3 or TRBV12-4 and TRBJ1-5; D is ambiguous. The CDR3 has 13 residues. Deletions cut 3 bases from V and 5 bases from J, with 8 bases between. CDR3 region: CASSFGSYQPQHF. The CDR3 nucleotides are TGTGCCAGCAGTTTTGGGTCCTATCAGCCCCAGCATTTT.

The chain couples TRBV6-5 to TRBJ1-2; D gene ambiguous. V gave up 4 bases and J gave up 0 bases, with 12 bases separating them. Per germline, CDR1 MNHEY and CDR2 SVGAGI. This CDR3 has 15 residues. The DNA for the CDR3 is TGTGCCAGCAGTTTATCAGGTCTCCCTAACTATGGCTACACCTTC. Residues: CASSLSGLPNYGYTF.

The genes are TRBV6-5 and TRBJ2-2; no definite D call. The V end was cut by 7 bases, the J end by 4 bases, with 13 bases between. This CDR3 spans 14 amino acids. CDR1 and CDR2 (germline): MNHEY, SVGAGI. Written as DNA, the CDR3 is TGTGCCAGCAACCGGCGCCCAGCCACCGGGGAGCTGTTTTTT. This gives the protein CASNRRPATGELFF.

CDR3 bases: TGTGCCAGCACCTCTCAATGGGGGGCGAATCAGCCCCAGCATTTT. It yields the protein CASTSQWGANQPQHF. V is TRBV6-5 and J is TRBJ1-5; D might be TRBD1 (6 bases). Trimming pared 7 bases from V and 4 bases from J, leaving 17 bases between. Looked up from germline, CDR1 is MNHEY and CDR2 is SVGAGI. The CDR3 length is 15 residues.